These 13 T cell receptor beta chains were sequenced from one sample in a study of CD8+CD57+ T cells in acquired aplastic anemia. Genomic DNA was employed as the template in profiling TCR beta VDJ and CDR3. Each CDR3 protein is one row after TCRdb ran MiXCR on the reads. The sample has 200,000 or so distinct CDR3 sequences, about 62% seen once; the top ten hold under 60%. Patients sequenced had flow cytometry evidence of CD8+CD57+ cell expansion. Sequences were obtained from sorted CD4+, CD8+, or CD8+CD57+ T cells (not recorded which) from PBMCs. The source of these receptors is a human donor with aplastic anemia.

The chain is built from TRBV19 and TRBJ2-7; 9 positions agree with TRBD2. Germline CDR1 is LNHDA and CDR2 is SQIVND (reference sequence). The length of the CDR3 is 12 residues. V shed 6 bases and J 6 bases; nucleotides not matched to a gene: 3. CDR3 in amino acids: CASRREGGEQYF. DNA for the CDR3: TGTGCCAGTAGGCGGGAGGGTGGCGAGCAGTACTTC.

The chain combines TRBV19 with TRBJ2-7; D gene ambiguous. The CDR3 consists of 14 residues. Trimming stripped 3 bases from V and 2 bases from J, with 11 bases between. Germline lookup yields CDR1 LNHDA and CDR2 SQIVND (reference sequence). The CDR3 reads CASSISQETYEQYF. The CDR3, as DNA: TGTGCCAGTAGTATCTCGCAGGAGACCTACGAGCAGTACTTC.

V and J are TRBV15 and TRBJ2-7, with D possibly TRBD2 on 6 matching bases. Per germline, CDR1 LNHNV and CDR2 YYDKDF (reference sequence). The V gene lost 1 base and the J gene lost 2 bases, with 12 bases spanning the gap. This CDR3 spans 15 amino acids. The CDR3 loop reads CATSRGGREAYEQYF. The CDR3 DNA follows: TGTGCCACCAGCAGAGGGGGAAGGGAGGCCTACGAGCAGTACTTC.

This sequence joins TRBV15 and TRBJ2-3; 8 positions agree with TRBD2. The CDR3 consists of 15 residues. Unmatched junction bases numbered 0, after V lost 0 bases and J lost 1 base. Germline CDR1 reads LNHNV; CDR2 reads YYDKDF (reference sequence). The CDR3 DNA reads TGTGCCACCAGCAGAGAGACTAGCGGCACAGATACGCAGTATTTT. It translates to CATSRETSGTDTQYF.

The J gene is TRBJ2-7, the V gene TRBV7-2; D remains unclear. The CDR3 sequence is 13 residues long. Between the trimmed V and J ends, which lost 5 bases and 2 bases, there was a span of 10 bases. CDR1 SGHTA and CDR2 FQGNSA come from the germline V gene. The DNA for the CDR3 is TGTGCCAGCAGCATGACCTTCCCCTACGAGCAGTACTTC. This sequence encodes CASSMTFPYEQYF. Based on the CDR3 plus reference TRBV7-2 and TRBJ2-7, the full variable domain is GAGVSQSPSNKVTEKGKDVELRCDPISGHTALYWYRQSLGQGLEFLIYFQGNSAPDKSGLPSDRFSAERTGGSVSTLTIQRTQQEDSAVYLCASSMTFPYEQYFGPGTRLTVT.

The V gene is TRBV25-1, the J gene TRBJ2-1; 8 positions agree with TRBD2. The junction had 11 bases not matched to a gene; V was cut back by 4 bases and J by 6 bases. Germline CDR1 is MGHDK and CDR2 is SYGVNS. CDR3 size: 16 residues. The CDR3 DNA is TGTGCCAGCAGTGCGAGCGGGAGTTTTTCTCTCAATGAGCAGTTCTTC. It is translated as CASSASGSFSLNEQFF.

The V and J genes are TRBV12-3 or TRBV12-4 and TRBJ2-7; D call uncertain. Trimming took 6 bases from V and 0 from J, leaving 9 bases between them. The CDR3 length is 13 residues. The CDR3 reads CASRDRSSYEQYF. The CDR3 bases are TGTGCCAGCAGGGACCGAAGCTCCTACGAGCAGTACTTC.

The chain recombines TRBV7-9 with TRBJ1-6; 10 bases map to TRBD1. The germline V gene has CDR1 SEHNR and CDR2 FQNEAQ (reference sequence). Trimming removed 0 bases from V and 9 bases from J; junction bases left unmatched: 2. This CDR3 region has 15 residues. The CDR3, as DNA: TGTGCCAGCAGCTTAGCGGACAGGGGGGGTTCACCCCTCCACTTT. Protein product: CASSLADRGGSPLHF.

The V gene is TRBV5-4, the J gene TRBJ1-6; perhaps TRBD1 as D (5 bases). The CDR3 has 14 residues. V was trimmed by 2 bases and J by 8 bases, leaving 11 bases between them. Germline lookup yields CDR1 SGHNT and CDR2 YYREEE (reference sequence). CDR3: CASSLAWGDSPLHF. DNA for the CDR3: TGTGCCAGCAGCTTAGCCTGGGGGGATTCACCCCTCCACTTT.

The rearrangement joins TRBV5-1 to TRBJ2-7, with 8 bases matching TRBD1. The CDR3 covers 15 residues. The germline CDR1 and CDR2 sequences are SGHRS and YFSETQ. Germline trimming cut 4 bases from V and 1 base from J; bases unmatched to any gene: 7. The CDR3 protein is CASSGTGLNSYEQYF. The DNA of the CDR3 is TGCGCCAGCAGCGGGACAGGATTAAATTCCTACGAGCAGTACTTC.

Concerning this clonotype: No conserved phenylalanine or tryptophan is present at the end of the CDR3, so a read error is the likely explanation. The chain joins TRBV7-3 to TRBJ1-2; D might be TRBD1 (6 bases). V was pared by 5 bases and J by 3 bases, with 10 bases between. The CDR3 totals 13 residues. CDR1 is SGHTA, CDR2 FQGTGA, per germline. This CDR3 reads CASSVGHDYGYTV. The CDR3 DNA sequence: TGTGCCAGCAGCGTGGGACACGACTATGGCTACACCGTC.

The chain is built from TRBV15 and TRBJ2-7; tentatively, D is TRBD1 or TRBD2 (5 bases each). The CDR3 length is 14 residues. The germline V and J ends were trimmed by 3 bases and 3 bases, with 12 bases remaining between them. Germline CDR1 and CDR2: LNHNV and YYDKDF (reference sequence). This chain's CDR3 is CATSSFGAYYEQYF. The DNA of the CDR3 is TGTGCCACCAGCAGCTTCGGGGCCTACTACGAGCAGTACTTC.

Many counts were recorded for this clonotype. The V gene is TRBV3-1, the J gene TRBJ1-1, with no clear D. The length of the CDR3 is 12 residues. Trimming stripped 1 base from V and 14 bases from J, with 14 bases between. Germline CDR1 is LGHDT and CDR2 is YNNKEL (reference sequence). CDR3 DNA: TGTGCCAGCAGCCAAGTAGGTGTAGAGGTATTCTTT. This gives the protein CASSQVGVEVFF.